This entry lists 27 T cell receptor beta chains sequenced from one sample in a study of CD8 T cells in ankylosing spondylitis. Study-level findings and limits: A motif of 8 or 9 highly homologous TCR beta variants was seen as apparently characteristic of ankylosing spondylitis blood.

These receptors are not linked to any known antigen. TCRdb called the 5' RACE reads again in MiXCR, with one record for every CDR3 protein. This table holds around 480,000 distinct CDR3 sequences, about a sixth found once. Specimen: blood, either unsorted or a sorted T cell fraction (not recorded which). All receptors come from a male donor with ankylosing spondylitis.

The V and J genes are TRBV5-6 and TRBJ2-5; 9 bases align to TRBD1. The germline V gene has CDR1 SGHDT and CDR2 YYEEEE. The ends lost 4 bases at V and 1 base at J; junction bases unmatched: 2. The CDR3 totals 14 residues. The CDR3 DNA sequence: TGTGCCAGCAGCAGGACAGGGGCCCAAGAGACCCAGTACTTC. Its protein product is CASSRTGAQETQYF.

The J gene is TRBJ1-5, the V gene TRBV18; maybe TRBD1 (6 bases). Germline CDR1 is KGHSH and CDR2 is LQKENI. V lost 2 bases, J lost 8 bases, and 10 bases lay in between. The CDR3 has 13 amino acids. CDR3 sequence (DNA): TGTGCCAGCTCACCATACGAGGGGGAGCCCCAGCATTTT. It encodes CASSPYEGEPQHF.

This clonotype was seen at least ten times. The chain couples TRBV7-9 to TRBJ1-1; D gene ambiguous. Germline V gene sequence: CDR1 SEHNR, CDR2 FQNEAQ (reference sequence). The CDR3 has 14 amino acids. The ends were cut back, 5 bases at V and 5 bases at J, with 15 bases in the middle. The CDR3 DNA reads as TGTGCCAGCAGCCCGGGTCCTTTCGGGACTGAAGCTTTCTTT. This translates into CASSPGPFGTEAFF.

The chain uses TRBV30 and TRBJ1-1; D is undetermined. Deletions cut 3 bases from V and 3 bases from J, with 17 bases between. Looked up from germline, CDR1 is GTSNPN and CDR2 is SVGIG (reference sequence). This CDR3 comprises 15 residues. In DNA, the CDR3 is TGTGCCTGGAGCGCCGGCCCTGCGCGGGACACTGAAGCTTTCTTT. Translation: CAWSAGPARDTEAFF.

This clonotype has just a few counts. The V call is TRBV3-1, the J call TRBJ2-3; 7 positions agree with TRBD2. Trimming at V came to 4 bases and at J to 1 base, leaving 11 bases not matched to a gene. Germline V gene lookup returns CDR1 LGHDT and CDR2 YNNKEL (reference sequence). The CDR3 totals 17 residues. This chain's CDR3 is CASSPVIPLAGTDTQYF. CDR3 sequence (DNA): TGTGCCAGCAGCCCAGTAATCCCGCTAGCGGGCACAGATACGCAGTATTTT.

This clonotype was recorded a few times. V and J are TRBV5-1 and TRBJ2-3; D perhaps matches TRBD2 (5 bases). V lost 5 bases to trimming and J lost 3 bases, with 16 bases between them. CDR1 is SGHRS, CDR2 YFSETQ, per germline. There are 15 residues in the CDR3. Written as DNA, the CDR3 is TGCGCCAGCAGGGAGTTTGTGGACTTGACAGATACGCAGTATTTT. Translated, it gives CASREFVDLTDTQYF.

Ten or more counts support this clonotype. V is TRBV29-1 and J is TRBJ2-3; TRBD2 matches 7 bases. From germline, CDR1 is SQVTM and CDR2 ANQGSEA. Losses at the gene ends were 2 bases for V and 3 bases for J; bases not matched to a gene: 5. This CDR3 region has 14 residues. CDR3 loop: CSVERRGSTDTQYF. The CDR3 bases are TGCAGCGTTGAACGGCGGGGGAGTACAGATACGCAGTATTTT.

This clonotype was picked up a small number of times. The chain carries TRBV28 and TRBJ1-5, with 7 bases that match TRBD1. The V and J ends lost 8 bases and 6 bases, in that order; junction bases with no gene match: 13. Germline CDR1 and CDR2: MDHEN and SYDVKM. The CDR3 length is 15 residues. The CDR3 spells CASFESKGAGQPQHF. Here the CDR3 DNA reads TGTGCCAGCTTTGAATCGAAGGGGGCAGGTCAGCCCCAGCATTTT.

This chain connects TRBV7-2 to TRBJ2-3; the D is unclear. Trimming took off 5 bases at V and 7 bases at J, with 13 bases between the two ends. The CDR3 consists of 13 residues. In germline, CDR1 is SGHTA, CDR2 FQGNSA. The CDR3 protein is CASSADAQNTQYF. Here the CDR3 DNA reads TGTGCCAGCAGCGCGGACGCGCAAAATACGCAGTATTTT.

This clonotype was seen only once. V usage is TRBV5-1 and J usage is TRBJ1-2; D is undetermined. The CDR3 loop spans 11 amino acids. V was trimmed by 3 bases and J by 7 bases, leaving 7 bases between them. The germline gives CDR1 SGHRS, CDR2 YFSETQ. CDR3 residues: CASSSEVGYTF. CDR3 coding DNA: TGCGCCAGCAGCTCCGAGGTTGGCTACACCTTC.

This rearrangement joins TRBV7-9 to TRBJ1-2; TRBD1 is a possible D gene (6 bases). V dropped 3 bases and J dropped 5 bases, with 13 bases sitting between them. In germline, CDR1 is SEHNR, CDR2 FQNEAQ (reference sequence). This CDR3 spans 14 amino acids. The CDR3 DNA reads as TGTGCCAGCAGCTTTACAGGGATCGCGTATGGCTACACCTTC. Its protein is CASSFTGIAYGYTF.

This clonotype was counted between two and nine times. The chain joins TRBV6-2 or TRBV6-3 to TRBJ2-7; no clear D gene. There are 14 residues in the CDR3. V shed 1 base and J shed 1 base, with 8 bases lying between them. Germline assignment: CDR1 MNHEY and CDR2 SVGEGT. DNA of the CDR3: TGTGCCAGCAGTTACTATGGACGATCCTACGAGCAGTACTTC. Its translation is CASSYYGRSYEQYF.

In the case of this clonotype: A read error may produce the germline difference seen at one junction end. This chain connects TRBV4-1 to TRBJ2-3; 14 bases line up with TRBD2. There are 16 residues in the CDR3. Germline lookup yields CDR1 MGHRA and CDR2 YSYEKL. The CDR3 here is CAGSQGLAGAKNTQYF. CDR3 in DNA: TGCGCCGGCAGCCAGGGACTAGCGGGGGCGAAGAATACGCAGTATTTT.

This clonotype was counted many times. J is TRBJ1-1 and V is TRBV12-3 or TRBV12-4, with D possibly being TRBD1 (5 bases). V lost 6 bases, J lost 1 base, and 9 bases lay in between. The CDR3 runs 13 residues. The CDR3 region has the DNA TGTGCCAGCAGGATGACAGCGAACACTGAAGCTTTCTTT. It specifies CASRMTANTEAFF.

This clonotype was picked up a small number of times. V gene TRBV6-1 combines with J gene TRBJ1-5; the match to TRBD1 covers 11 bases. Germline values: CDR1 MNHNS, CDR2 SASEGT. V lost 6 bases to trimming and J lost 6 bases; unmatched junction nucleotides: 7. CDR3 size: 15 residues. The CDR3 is CASRPEGQGGQPQHF. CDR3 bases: TGTGCCAGCAGACCAGAGGGACAGGGGGGTCAGCCCCAGCATTTT.

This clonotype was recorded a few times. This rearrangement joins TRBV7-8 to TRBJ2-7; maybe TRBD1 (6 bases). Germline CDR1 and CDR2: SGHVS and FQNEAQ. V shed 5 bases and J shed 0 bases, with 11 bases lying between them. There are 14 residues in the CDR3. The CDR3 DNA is TGTGCCAGCAGCCACGGGACATACTCCTACGAGCAGTACTTC. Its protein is CASSHGTYSYEQYF. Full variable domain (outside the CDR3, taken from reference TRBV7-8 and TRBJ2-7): GAGVSQSPRYKVAKRGQDVALRCDPISGHVSLFWYQQALGQGPEFLTYFQNEAQLDKSGLPSDRFFAERPEGSVSTLKIQRTQQEDSAVYLCASSHGTYSYEQYFGPGTRLTVT.

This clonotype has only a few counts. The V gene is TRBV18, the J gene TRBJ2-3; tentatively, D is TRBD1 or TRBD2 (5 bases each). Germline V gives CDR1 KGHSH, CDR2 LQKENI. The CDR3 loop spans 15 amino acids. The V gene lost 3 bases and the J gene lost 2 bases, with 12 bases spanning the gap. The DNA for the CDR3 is TGTGCCAGCTCACCGTTGGGGACCACCACAGATACGCAGTATTTT. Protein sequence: CASSPLGTTTDTQYF.

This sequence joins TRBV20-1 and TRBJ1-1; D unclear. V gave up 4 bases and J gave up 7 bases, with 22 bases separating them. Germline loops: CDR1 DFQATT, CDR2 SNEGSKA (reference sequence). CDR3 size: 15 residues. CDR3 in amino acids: CSATPTTDGRSEAFF. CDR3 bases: TGCAGTGCTACCCCTACGACGGACGGGAGGAGTGAAGCTTTCTTT.

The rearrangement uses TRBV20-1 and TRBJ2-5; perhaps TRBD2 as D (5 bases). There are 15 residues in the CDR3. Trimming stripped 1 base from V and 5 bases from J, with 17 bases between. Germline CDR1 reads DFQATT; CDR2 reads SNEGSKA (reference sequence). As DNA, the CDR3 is TGCAGTGCTAGAGGTTCTTGGCGGACTTTGGAGACCCAGTACTTC. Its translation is CSARGSWRTLETQYF.

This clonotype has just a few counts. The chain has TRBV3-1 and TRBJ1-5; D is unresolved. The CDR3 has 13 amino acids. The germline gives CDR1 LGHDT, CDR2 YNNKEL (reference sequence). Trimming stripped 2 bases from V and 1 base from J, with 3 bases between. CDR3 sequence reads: CASSQLSNQPQHF. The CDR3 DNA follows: TGTGCCAGCAGCCAACTGAGCAATCAGCCCCAGCATTTT.

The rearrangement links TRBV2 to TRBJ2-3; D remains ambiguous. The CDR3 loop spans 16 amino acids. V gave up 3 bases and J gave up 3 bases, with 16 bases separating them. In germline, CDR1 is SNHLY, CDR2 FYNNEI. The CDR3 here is CASSDFPTRGTDTQYF. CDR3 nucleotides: TGTGCCAGCAGTGATTTCCCCACCCGAGGAACAGATACGCAGTATTTT.

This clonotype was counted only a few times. The DNA of the CDR3 is TGCGCCAGCAGCCCCGAGGCAGGCCCTAATCAGCCCCAGCATTTT. Translating gives CASSPEAGPNQPQHF. This chain uses TRBV5-1 with TRBJ1-5; D unresolved. The CDR3 is 15 residues long. The germline V gene encodes CDR1 SGHRS and CDR2 YFSETQ. V gave up 4 bases and J gave up 4 bases, with 15 bases separating them.

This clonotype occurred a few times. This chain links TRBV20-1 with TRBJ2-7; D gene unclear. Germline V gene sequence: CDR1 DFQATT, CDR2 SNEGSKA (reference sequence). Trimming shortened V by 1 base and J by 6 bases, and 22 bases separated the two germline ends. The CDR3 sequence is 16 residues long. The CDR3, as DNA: TGCAGTGCTAGAGGCGGCCTCGGGTTTGACATCGGCGAGCAGTACTTC. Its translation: CSARGGLGFDIGEQYF.

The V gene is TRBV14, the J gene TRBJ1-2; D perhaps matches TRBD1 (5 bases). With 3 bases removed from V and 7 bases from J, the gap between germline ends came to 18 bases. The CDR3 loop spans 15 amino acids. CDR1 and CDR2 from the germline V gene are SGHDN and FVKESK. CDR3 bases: TGTGCCAGCAGCCAGCGCTCTGACAGTCGTAGTGGCTACACCTTC. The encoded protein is CASSQRSDSRSGYTF.

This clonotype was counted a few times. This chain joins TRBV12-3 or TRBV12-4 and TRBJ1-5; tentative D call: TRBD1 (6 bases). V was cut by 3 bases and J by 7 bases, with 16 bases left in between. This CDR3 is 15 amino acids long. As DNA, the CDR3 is TGTGCCAGCAGTTTTTCCGGGGGCGTAGTGCAGCCCCAGCATTTT. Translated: CASSFSGGVVQPQHF.

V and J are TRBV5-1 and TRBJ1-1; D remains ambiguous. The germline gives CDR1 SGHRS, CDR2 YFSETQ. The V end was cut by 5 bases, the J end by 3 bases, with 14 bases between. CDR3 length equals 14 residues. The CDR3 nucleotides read TGCGCCAGCAGGGAAGGGAGGAAGGACACTGAAGCTTTCTTT. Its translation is CASREGRKDTEAFF.

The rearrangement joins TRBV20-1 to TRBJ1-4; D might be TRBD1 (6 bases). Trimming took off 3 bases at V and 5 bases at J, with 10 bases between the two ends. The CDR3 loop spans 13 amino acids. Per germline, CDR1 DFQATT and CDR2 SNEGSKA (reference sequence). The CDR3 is CSASGQGNEKLFF. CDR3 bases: TGCAGTGCTAGCGGGCAGGGGAATGAAAAACTGTTTTTT.